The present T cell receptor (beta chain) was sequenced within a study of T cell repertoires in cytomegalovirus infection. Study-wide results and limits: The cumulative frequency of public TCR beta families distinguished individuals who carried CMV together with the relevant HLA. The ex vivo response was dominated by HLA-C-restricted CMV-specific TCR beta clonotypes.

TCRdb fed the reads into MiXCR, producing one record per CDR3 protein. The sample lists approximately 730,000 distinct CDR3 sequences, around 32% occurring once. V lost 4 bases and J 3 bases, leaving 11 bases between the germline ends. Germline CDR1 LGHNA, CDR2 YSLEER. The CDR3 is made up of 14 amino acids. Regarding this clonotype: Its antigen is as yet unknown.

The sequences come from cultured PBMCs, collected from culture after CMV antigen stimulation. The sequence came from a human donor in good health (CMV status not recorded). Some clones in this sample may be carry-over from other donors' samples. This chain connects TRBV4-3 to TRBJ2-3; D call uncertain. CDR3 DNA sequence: TGCGCCAGCAGCCGCCGAGCGCAGACAGATACGCAGTATTTT. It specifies CASSRRAQTDTQYF.